Below are 25 T cell receptor beta chains sequenced from a single sample in a study of cytomegalovirus exposure and HLA in healthy donors. Researchers ran the PCR with 60 Vbeta and 13 Jbeta primers. Here immunoSEQ multiplex PCR was the method, and the copy in TCRdb shows in-frame clones only, minus some. Of roughly 170,000 clones in the sample, 75% to 90% were seen once. The sequencing input was PBMCs. These receptors originate from a man aged 25 to 45 in good health and CMV-seropositive.

This clone was observed a handful of times. The chain's CDR3 is CASSFLGGTASGNTIYF. CDR3 sequence (DNA): TGTGCCAGCAGCTTTCTTGGCGGGACAGCTTCTGGAAACACCATATATTTT. V gene TRBV13 combines with J gene TRBJ1-3, with 7 nucleotides matching TRBD1. V was clipped by 3 bases and J by 1 base; unmatched bases: 9. Germline V CDR1 and CDR2: PRHDT, FYEKMQ (reference sequence). This CDR3 has 17 amino acids.

The rearrangement joins TRBV9 to TRBJ2-7, with D unclear. Between the trimmed V and J ends, which lost 0 bases and 2 bases, there was a span of 12 bases. The CDR3 length is 15 residues. Germline CDR1 and CDR2: SGDLS and YYNGEE. DNA of the CDR3: TGTGCCAGCAGCGTAGATAGTGGGCCAACCTACGAGCAGTACTTC. Protein sequence: CASSVDSGPTYEQYF.

V and J are TRBV5-4 and TRBJ1-2; 11 nucleotides align to TRBD1. The CDR3 spans 14 residues. Germline CDR1 SGHNT, CDR2 YYREEE (reference sequence). V gave up 4 bases and J gave up 6 bases; unmatched junction bases: 5. The CDR3, as DNA: TGTGCCAGCAGCGAGGACAGGGGGCATAATGGCTACACCTTC. It translates to CASSEDRGHNGYTF.

The genes are TRBV21-1 and TRBJ2-2; TRBD2, as called in the table, went unchecked against the DNA. TRBV21-1 constitutes a pseudogene. This CDR3 spans 14 amino acids. CDR3 amino acids: CATGGLLNTGELFF. The CDR3 coding sequence is TGTGCCACCGGGGGACTACTGAACACCGGGGAGCTGTTTTTT.

This clone was detected only once. The chain couples TRBV10-2 to TRBJ2-1, with 7 bases lining up with TRBD1. The CDR3 spans 17 residues. CDR1 is WSHSY and CDR2 is SAAADI in the germline V gene. The V gene end was trimmed by 7 bases and the J gene end by 0 bases; junction bases not matched to a gene: 12. DNA of the CDR3: TGCGCCAGCACCCAACCCCCGACAGGGAACTCCTACAATGAGCAGTTCTTC. Protein sequence: CASTQPPTGNSYNEQFF.

This chain links TRBV11-3 with TRBJ2-7; possibly TRBD2 for D (6 bases). Germline-derived CDR1 and CDR2 are SGHNT and YENEEA. The CDR3 has 13 residues. Trimming removed 5 bases from V and 6 bases from J, with 14 bases in between. The CDR3 DNA reads TGTGCCAGCAGCCGCCCCCGGGAGAGCGAGCAGTACTTC. Amino acids: CASSRPRESEQYF.

J is TRBJ2-5 and V is TRBV5-1, with TRBD2 matching 12 bases. This CDR3 comprises 18 residues. J gave up 4 bases and V 1 base, and 11 bases lay outside the gene matches. Germline lookup yields CDR1 SGHRS and CDR2 YFSETQ. CDR3 nucleotides: TGCGCCAGCAGCTTGATGACTAGCGGGAGCGGGACGAGAGAGACCCAGTACTTC. It translates to CASSLMTSGSGTRETQYF.

This chain connects TRBV5-1 to TRBJ2-2, with D possibly TRBD2 on 7 matching bases. Germline V gene data show CDR1 as SGHRS and CDR2 as YFSETQ. Trimming took 7 bases from V and 0 from J, leaving 13 bases between them. The CDR3 length is 15 residues. The DNA of the CDR3 is TGCGCCAGCGGAGGGGGGACTACGAACACCGGGGAGCTGTTTTTT. This encodes CASGGGTTNTGELFF.

This chain uses TRBV6-5 with TRBJ2-3, with TRBD2 matching 7 bases. Trimming took 6 bases from V and 6 from J; bases not matched to a gene: 9. The CDR3 is 14 residues long. CDR1 and CDR2 from the germline V gene are MNHEY and SVGAGI. In DNA, the CDR3 is TGTGCCAGCAGAGACGTTTGGGGGGGGGATACGCAGTATTTT. This gives the protein CASRDVWGGDTQYF.

This clone occurred a few times. V is TRBV11-2 and J is TRBJ2-7, with 11 positions matching TRBD2. This CDR3 is built from 15 residues. The germline CDR1 and CDR2 sequences are SGHAT and FQNNGV. J gave up 6 bases and V 5 bases, and 9 bases lay outside the gene matches. The CDR3 spells CASSTLSGRAFEQYF. The CDR3 DNA is TGTGCCAGCAGCACACTTAGCGGGAGGGCTTTCGAGCAGTACTTC.

The chain joins TRBV2 to TRBJ1-2; D possibly corresponds to TRBD1 (5 bases). Deletions cut 4 bases from V and 8 bases from J, with 14 bases between. The CDR3 is 13 amino acids. CDR1 and CDR2 from the germline V gene are SNHLY and FYNNEI. The CDR3 sequence is CASSGGQFEGYTF. CDR3 nucleotides: TGTGCCAGCAGTGGAGGACAATTTGAGGGCTACACCTTC.

The genes are TRBV7-9 and TRBJ2-7; possible D gene TRBD2, 5 bases. In germline, CDR1 is SEHNR, CDR2 FQNEAQ (reference sequence). The V end lost 5 bases, the J end lost 2 bases, and 13 bases lay between the germline ends. The CDR3 sequence is 14 residues long. CDR3: CASSPRTDTYEQYF. The DNA for the CDR3 is TGTGCCAGCAGCCCGCGGACTGACACCTACGAGCAGTACTTC.

V gene TRBV15 combines with J gene TRBJ1-2, with D unclear. CDR3 size: 13 residues. V dropped 5 bases and J dropped 7 bases, with 14 bases sitting between them. The germline CDR1 and CDR2 sequences are LNHNV and YYDKDF (reference sequence). CDR3 sequence: CATSPRRESGYTF. In DNA, the CDR3 is TGTGCCACCAGCCCCCGGCGGGAAAGTGGCTACACCTTC.

The chain is built from TRBV6-5 and TRBJ2-7; maybe TRBD2 (6 bases). The germline V and J ends were trimmed by 6 bases and 2 bases, with 17 bases remaining between them. Germline CDR1 MNHEY, CDR2 SVGAGI. The CDR3 runs 15 residues. This CDR3 reads CASSRPGTFAYEQYF. For the CDR3, the DNA is TGTGCCAGCAGCCGCCCGGGGACTTTCGCCTACGAGCAGTACTTC.

The chain joins TRBV5-6 to TRBJ2-3, with 9 bases matching TRBD1. Trimming removed 0 bases from V and 5 bases from J; junction bases left unmatched: 4. The CDR3 contains 15 residues. Germline V CDR1 and CDR2: SGHDT, YYEEEE. CDR3 region: CASSLGQGVIDTQYF. The CDR3 DNA follows: TGTGCCAGCAGCTTGGGACAGGGGGTAATAGATACGCAGTATTTT.

A few counts support this clone. This rearrangement joins TRBV7-9 to TRBJ1-1; a possible D gene is TRBD1 (5 bases). CDR3 length: 14 residues. Germline V CDR1 and CDR2: SEHNR, FQNEAQ (reference sequence). V lost 3 bases, J lost 4 bases, and 12 bases lay in between. The CDR3 sequence is CASSFERGGTEAFF. CDR3 nucleotides: TGTGCCAGCAGCTTCGAAAGGGGTGGCACTGAAGCTTTCTTT.

J is TRBJ2-7 and V is TRBV14; D may be TRBD2 (6 bases). V dropped 9 bases and J dropped 0 bases, with 9 bases sitting between them. The CDR3 loop spans 12 amino acids. From germline, CDR1 is SGHDN and CDR2 FVKESK. CDR3 protein: CASGTFSYEQYF. The CDR3 DNA sequence: TGTGCCAGTGGGACTTTCTCCTACGAGCAGTACTTC.

J is TRBJ2-7 and V is TRBV6-6; the D gene is possibly TRBD1 (5 bases). V lost 6 bases and J 3 bases, leaving 9 bases between the germline ends. Germline CDR1 MNHNY, CDR2 SVGAGI (reference sequence). The CDR3 spans 12 residues. The CDR3 protein is CASSRTYYEQYF. In nucleotides, the CDR3 is TGTGCCAGCAGCCGGACATACTACGAGCAGTACTTC.

This chain joins TRBV27 and TRBJ2-4; maybe TRBD2 (5 bases). V was cut by 4 bases and J by 2 bases, with 9 bases left in between. Germline CDR1 is MNHEY and CDR2 is SMNVEV (reference sequence). CDR3 size: 14 residues. CDR3 coding DNA: TGTGCCAGCAGTTATCGGGGATCCAAAAACATTCAGTACTTC. It encodes CASSYRGSKNIQYF.

This clone came up a few times. The chain recombines TRBV6-1 with TRBJ2-3; a weak D match, TRBD1 (5 bases). This CDR3 has 15 residues. The germline V and J ends were trimmed by 1 base and 4 bases, with 12 bases remaining between them. The germline V gene encodes CDR1 MNHNS and CDR2 SASEGT. CDR3 coding DNA: TGTGCCAGCAGTGAAGGCGCAGGGCCCTCAGATACGCAGTATTTT. It encodes CASSEGAGPSDTQYF.

The gene calls are TRBV4-3 and TRBJ2-3, with 8 bases identical to TRBD1. Germline V gene lookup returns CDR1 LGHNA and CDR2 YSLEER. J lost 2 bases, V lost 0 bases, and 4 bases had no gene match. This CDR3 spans 16 amino acids. The CDR3 is CASSQDGTGHTDTQYF. Written as DNA, the CDR3 is TGCGCCAGCAGCCAAGACGGGACAGGCCACACAGATACGCAGTATTTT.

This chain joins TRBV2 and TRBJ2-7; weak D call: TRBD2 (6 bases). CDR1 and CDR2 (germline): SNHLY, FYNNEI. Trimming took off 3 bases at V and 3 bases at J, with 18 bases between the two ends. This CDR3 has 16 residues. The CDR3 DNA follows: TGTGCCAGCAGTGACTGGGGAGGTAGCGAGGGCTACGAGCAGTACTTC. This codes for CASSDWGGSEGYEQYF.

The sample holds one count of this clone. The V call is TRBV5-6, the J call TRBJ1-4; D may be TRBD1 (6 bases). V was pared by 4 bases and J by 5 bases, with 15 bases between. Germline V lookup: CDR1 SGHDT, CDR2 YYEEEE. The CDR3 contains 15 residues. The CDR3 DNA reads TGTGCCAGCAGCAGCCTGGGGCAGGGGAATGAAAAACTGTTTTTT. It translates to CASSSLGQGNEKLFF.

The chain carries TRBV2 and TRBJ2-5, with 10 bases lining up with TRBD1. Germline loops: CDR1 SNHLY, CDR2 FYNNEI. The trim removed 5 bases at V and 4 bases at J, leaving 10 bases unmatched. This CDR3 spans 16 amino acids. CDR3 residues: CASSRDRGRLGETQYF. CDR3 in DNA: TGTGCCAGCAGTCGGGACAGGGGAAGGCTAGGAGAGACCCAGTACTTC.

The chain uses TRBV4-3 and TRBJ2-5; 9 bases are shared with TRBD2. The CDR3 has 16 residues. CDR1 and CDR2 from the germline V gene are LGHNA and YSLEER. Losses at the gene ends were 0 bases for V and 5 bases for J; bases not matched to a gene: 7. CDR3 sequence reads: CASSQDRGLASETQYF. Here the CDR3 DNA reads TGCGCCAGCAGCCAAGATAGGGGACTAGCTTCGGAGACCCAGTACTTC.